This passage covers 26 T cell receptor beta chains from one sample sequenced in a study of blood T cell repertoires in COVID-19. Data came from immunoSEQ multiplex PCR; TCRdb stores just in-frame clones and leaves some out. The data show some 190,000 clones, around 85% seen once. Source material: peripheral blood. These receptors were collected from a man younger than 40 with acute or convalescent COVID-19.

V gene TRBV5-4 combines with J gene TRBJ2-2; 10 nucleotides align to TRBD2. CDR1 is SGHNT and CDR2 is YYREEE in the germline V gene (reference sequence). J was trimmed by 6 bases and V by 3 bases; bases with no gene match: 5. This CDR3 comprises 15 residues. The CDR3 spells CASSSSGRLPGELFF. Here the CDR3 DNA reads TGTGCCAGCAGCTCTAGCGGGAGACTCCCCGGGGAGCTGTTTTTT. The full variable domain, completed using reference TRBV5-4 and TRBJ2-2, is ETGVTQSPTHLIKTRGQQVTLRCSSQSGHNTVSWYQQALGQGPQFIFQYYREEENGRGNFPPRFSGLQFPNYSSELNVNALELDDSALYLCASSSSGRLPGELFFGEGSRLTVL.

The V call is TRBV2, the J call TRBJ2-3; 7 bases agree with TRBD2. J was trimmed by 4 bases and V by 8 bases; bases with no gene match: 12. CDR1 and CDR2 (germline): SNHLY, FYNNEI. This CDR3 spans 15 amino acids. CDR3 nucleotide sequence: TGTGCCAGCGTCAAAGGGCGGGAGATCCCAGATACGCAGTATTTT. Protein product: CASVKGREIPDTQYF. Full variable domain (rest looked up from reference TRBV2 and TRBJ2-3): EPEVTQTPSHQVTQMGQEVILRCVPISNHLYFYWYRQILGQKVEFLVSFYNNEISEKSEIFDDQFSVERPDGSNFTLKIRSTKLEDSAMYFCASVKGREIPDTQYFGPGTRLTVL.

The chain has TRBV6-5 and TRBJ1-2; D remains unclear. V was shortened by 8 bases and J by 2 bases, with 12 bases between the two germline ends. CDR3 length: 13 residues. CDR1 is MNHEY, CDR2 SVGAGI, per germline. The CDR3 reads CASFQHKNYGYTF. The CDR3 nucleotides are TGTGCCAGCTTCCAACACAAAAACTATGGCTACACCTTC.

The V call is TRBV19, the J call TRBJ1-5, with TRBD1 matching over 9 bases. The CDR3 consists of 14 residues. CDR1 LNHDA and CDR2 SQIVND come from the germline V gene (reference sequence). V lost 4 bases to trimming and J lost 5 bases; unmatched junction nucleotides: 3. CDR3 in amino acids: CASSTDRGYQPQHF. As DNA, the CDR3 is TGTGCCAGTAGTACCGACAGGGGGTATCAGCCCCAGCATTTT.

The V call is TRBV11-2, the J call TRBJ2-3; 14 nucleotides line up with TRBD2. Trimming cost V 5 bases and J 11 bases; bases outside gene matches: 6. CDR1 is SGHAT, CDR2 FQNNGV, per germline. This CDR3 spans 14 amino acids. The CDR3 coding sequence is TGTGCCAGCAGCCGTACCGGACTAGCGGGGGGGCAGTATTTT. Translation gives CASSRTGLAGGQYF.

This clone appeared once. The CDR3 DNA is TGTGCCAGCTCACCCGAGAACTCCTACGAGCAGTACTTC. Its translation: CASSPENSYEQYF. The rearrangement joins TRBV18 to TRBJ2-7, with D unresolved. The germline V and J ends were trimmed by 3 bases and 0 bases, with 6 bases remaining between them. The germline V gene has CDR1 KGHSH and CDR2 LQKENI. This CDR3 is built from 13 residues.

The chain carries TRBV9 and TRBJ1-2; 9 nucleotides agree with TRBD1. The germline gives CDR1 SGDLS, CDR2 YYNGEE. The CDR3 is 14 residues long. After removal of 2 bases from V and 3 bases from J, the junction contained 2 bases not matched to a gene. CDR3 residues: CASSVGTGYYGYTF. CDR3 sequence (DNA): TGTGCCAGCAGCGTTGGGACAGGGTACTATGGCTACACCTTC.

V is TRBV6-5 and J is TRBJ1-2, with a tentative D call TRBD1 (5 bases). The CDR3 sequence is 14 residues long. The V and J ends lost 6 bases and 3 bases respectively, with 14 bases between them. The germline gives CDR1 MNHEY, CDR2 SVGAGI. The CDR3: CASSPVPTDYGYTF. In nucleotides, the CDR3 is TGTGCCAGCAGCCCAGTCCCGACAGACTATGGCTACACCTTC.

This clone was counted a few times. This sequence joins TRBV7-2 and TRBJ1-6; TRBD1 might be the D (5 bases). Germline assignment: CDR1 SGHTA and CDR2 FQGNSA. With 1 base removed from V and 5 bases from J, the gap between germline ends came to 9 bases. This CDR3 has 15 residues. CDR3 loop: CASSLDGHNNSPLHF. CDR3 nucleotides: TGTGCCAGCAGCTTAGACGGACATAATAATTCACCCCTCCACTTT.

J is TRBJ1-2 and V is TRBV19, with D possibly TRBD1 on 5 matching bases. Germline V gives CDR1 LNHDA, CDR2 SQIVND (reference sequence). The CDR3 is made up of 14 amino acids. V dropped 10 bases and J dropped 10 bases, with 25 bases sitting between them. CDR3: CATISKGRGSDYTF. As DNA, the CDR3 is TGTGCCACCATTAGTAAGGGAAGGGGCTCGGACTACACCTTC.

The CDR3 coding sequence is TGTGCCAGCTCACCGTCACCACAGGGGGATCAGGAAAAACTGTTTTTT. Protein sequence: CASSPSPQGDQEKLFF. J is TRBJ1-4 and V is TRBV18; TRBD1 matches at 8 bases. J lost 8 bases, V lost 3 bases, and 11 bases had no gene match. The germline V gene encodes CDR1 KGHSH and CDR2 LQKENI. The length of the CDR3 is 16 residues.

The chain joins TRBV19 to TRBJ1-6; 7 bases are a match to TRBD1. The ends lost 3 bases at V and 7 bases at J; junction bases unmatched: 9. This CDR3 region has 16 residues. Germline loops: CDR1 LNHDA, CDR2 SQIVND (reference sequence). CDR3 coding DNA: TGTGCCAGTAGTATCCCCGGGGACAGATCAAATTCACCCCTCCACTTT. This gives the protein CASSIPGDRSNSPLHF.

The chain carries TRBV5-5 and TRBJ1-1; 8 bases agree with TRBD1. The CDR3 loop spans 15 amino acids. Germline V gene lookup returns CDR1 SGHKS and CDR2 YYEKEE (reference sequence). V lost 8 bases and J lost 1; bases outside the gene matches: 10. The CDR3 spells CASNPGGGGNTEAFF. CDR3 in DNA: TGTGCCAGTAACCCAGGGGGCGGGGGGAACACTGAAGCTTTCTTT.

This clone came up once. V usage is TRBV28 and J usage is TRBJ1-5; 8 bases fit TRBD1. After removal of 2 bases from V and 4 bases from J, the junction contained 7 bases not matched to a gene. This CDR3 spans 16 amino acids. Germline CDR1 and CDR2: MDHEN and SYDVKM. The CDR3 DNA reads as TGTGCCAGCAGTTTAAGTCAGGGGGCGGGGAATCAGCCCCAGCATTTT. This gives the protein CASSLSQGAGNQPQHF.

This chain connects TRBV2 to TRBJ1-5, with D possibly matching TRBD1 (5 bases). Germline CDR1 reads SNHLY; CDR2 reads FYNNEI. This CDR3 spans 13 amino acids. With 4 bases removed from V and 3 bases from J, the gap between germline ends came to 7 bases. For the CDR3, the DNA is TGTGCCAGCAGTGGACAGCTCAATCAGCCCCAGCATTTT. Its protein product is CASSGQLNQPQHF.

J is TRBJ2-3 and V is TRBV12-3 or TRBV12-4; 8 bases match TRBD2. This CDR3 is 13 amino acids long. V shed 9 bases and J 4 bases; nucleotides not matched to a gene: 6. The CDR3 is CASSAGGADTQYF. In DNA form, the CDR3 reads TGTGCCAGTTCCGCCGGGGGGGCAGATACGCAGTATTTT.

The V and J genes are TRBV5-8 and TRBJ2-1; TRBD2 is a possible D gene (5 bases). V was cut by 4 bases and J by 8 bases, with 16 bases left in between. This CDR3 comprises 14 residues. CDR1 is SGHTS, CDR2 YDEGEE, per germline. DNA of the CDR3: TGTGCCAGCAGCCGAACGGGGTTCGAATATGAGCAGTTCTTC. It encodes CASSRTGFEYEQFF.

This clone was recorded once. The CDR3, as DNA: TGTGCCAGCAGCCCCCGTTGGGGCCCTAAGGGGGAGACCCAGTACTTC. The encoded protein is CASSPRWGPKGETQYF. This chain uses TRBV11-2 with TRBJ2-5, with a tentative D call TRBD1 (5 bases). Per germline, CDR1 SGHAT and CDR2 FQNNGV. V was shortened by 5 bases and J by 5 bases, with 21 bases between the two germline ends. The CDR3 is 16 residues long.

J is TRBJ2-7 and V is TRBV30; 10 nucleotides agree with TRBD1. Trimming took 4 bases from V and 5 from J; bases not matched to a gene: 5. Germline values: CDR1 GTSNPN, CDR2 SVGIG (reference sequence). CDR3 size: 13 residues. In DNA form, the CDR3 reads TGTGCCTGGAATAGACAGGGGGCCCACGAGCAGTACTTC. Amino acid sequence: CAWNRQGAHEQYF.

A word on this clone: One end of the junction fails to match germline, which may point to a read error. This chain links TRBV5-8 with TRBJ2-1, with 8 bases fitting TRBD2. This CDR3 is 17 amino acids long. CDR1 and CDR2 from the germline V gene are SGHTS and YDEGEE. CDR3 protein: CASSLKQGLGSSNEQFF. CDR3 DNA: TGTGCCAGCAGCTTGAAACAGGGACTAGGGTCCTCCAATGAGCAGTTCTTC.

The chain carries TRBV30 and TRBJ2-7; TRBD1 matches 9 bases. The trim removed 5 bases at V and 2 bases at J, leaving 4 bases unmatched. Germline V CDR1 and CDR2: GTSNPN, SVGIG (reference sequence). The CDR3 runs 13 residues. CDR3 in amino acids: CAWFGTGTYEQYF. The CDR3 DNA reads TGTGCCTGGTTCGGGACAGGGACCTACGAGCAGTACTTC. The full variable domain, with the rest looked up from reference TRBV30 and TRBJ2-7, is SQTIHQWPATLVQPVGSPLSLECTVEGTSNPNLYWYRQAAGRGLQLLFYSVGIGQISSEVPQNLSASRPQDRQFILSSKKLLLSDSGFYLCAWFGTGTYEQYFGPGTRLTVT.

The genes are TRBV19 and TRBJ1-1, with D tentatively TRBD1 (5 bases). The germline V gene has CDR1 LNHDA and CDR2 SQIVND (reference sequence). The CDR3 has 15 amino acids. Trimming shortened V by 6 bases and J by 6 bases, and 20 bases separated the two germline ends. The CDR3 loop is CASRRTPGDRAEAFF. CDR3 sequence (DNA): TGTGCCAGTAGAAGGACCCCGGGGGACCGGGCTGAAGCTTTCTTT.

The chain carries TRBV24-1 and TRBJ2-2, with D tentatively TRBD1 (6 bases). The CDR3 loop spans 18 amino acids. V shed 1 base and J shed 0 bases, with 14 bases lying between them. Germline loops: CDR1 KGHDR, CDR2 SFDVKD. The CDR3 bases are TGTGCCACCAGTGATTTAACCCCCGGACAGCCGAACACCGGGGAGCTGTTTTTT. It yields the protein CATSDLTPGQPNTGELFF.

The chain couples TRBV6-2 or TRBV6-3 to TRBJ1-5; TRBD1 agrees at 10 bases. CDR1 and CDR2 (germline): MNHEY, SVGEGT. This CDR3 has 15 residues. V lost 6 bases, J lost 5 bases, and 7 bases stayed unmatched. The CDR3 bases are TGTGCCAGCAGCGACCGACAGGGGGCGGATCAGCCCCAGCATTTT. Protein product: CASSDRQGADQPQHF.

This rearrangement joins TRBV6-1 to TRBJ1-5, with 8 bases aligning to TRBD1. Germline-derived CDR1 and CDR2 are MNHNS and SASEGT. V shed 2 bases and J 10 bases; nucleotides not matched to a gene: 19. CDR3 length: 18 residues. The CDR3 nucleotides read TGTGCCAGCAGTGAATTGGCAGGGGGCGCGGGGACAATCAGCCCCCAGCATTTT. Translation gives CASSELAGGAGTISPQHF.

The V call is TRBV7-3, the J call TRBJ2-2; 7 bases align to TRBD1. The CDR3 loop spans 17 amino acids. From germline, CDR1 is SGHTA and CDR2 FQGTGA. V lost 0 bases to trimming and J lost 3 bases; unmatched junction nucleotides: 7. The CDR3 sequence is CASSLTGDRPYTGELFF. As DNA, the CDR3 is TGTGCCAGCAGCTTAACTGGGGACAGACCATACACCGGGGAGCTGTTTTTT.